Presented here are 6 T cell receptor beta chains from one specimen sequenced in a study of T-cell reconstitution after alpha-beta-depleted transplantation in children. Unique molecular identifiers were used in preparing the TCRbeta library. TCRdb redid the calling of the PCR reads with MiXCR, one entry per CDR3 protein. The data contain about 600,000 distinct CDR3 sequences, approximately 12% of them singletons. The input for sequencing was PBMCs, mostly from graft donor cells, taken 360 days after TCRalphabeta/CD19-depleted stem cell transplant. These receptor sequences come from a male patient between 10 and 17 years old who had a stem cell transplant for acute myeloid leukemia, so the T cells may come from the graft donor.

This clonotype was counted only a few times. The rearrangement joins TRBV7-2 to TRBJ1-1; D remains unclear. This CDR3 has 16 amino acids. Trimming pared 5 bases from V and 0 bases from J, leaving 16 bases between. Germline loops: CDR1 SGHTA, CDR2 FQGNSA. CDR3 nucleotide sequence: TGTGCCAGCAGCCCCAGAGCAGCAACCTTGAACACTGAAGCTTTCTTT. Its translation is CASSPRAATLNTEAFF.

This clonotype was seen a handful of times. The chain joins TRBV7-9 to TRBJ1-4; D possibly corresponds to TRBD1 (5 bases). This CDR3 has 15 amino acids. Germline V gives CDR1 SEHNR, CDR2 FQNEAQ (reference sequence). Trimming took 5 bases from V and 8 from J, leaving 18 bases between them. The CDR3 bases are TGTGCCAGCAGCCTTGGGACTGTGGTGGGAGAAAAACTGTTTTTT. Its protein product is CASSLGTVVGEKLFF.

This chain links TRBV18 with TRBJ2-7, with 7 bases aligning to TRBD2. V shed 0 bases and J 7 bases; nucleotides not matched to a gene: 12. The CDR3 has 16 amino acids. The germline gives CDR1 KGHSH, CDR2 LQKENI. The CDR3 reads CASSPPLAAQLGEQYF. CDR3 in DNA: TGTGCCAGCTCACCACCCCTAGCGGCCCAGCTTGGAGAGCAGTACTTC.

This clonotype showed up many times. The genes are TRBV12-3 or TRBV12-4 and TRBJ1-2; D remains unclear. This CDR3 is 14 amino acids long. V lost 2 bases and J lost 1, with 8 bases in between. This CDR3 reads CASSLPSDNYGYTF. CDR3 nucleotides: TGTGCCAGCAGTTTACCCAGCGATAACTATGGCTACACCTTC.

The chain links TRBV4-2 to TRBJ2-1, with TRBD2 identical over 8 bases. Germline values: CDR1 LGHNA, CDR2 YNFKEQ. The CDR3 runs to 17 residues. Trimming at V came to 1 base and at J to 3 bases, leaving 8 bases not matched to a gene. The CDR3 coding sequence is TGTGCCAGCAGCCAAGCGGGGACTAGGATACTCTACAATGAGCAGTTCTTC. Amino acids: CASSQAGTRILYNEQFF.

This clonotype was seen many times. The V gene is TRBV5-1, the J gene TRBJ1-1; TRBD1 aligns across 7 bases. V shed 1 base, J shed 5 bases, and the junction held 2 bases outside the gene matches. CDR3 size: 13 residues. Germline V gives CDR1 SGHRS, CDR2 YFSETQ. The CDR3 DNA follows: TGCGCCAGCAGCTTGACAGGGGCTACTGAAGCTTTCTTT. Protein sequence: CASSLTGATEAFF.